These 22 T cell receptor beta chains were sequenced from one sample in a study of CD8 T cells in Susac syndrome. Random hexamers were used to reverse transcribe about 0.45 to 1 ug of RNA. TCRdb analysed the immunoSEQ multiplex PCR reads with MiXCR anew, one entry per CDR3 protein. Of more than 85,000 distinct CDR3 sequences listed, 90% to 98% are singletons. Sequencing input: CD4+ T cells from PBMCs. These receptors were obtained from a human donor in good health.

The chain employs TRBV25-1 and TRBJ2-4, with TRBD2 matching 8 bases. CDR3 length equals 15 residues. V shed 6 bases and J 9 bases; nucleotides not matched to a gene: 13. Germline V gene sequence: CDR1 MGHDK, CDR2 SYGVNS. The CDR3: CASSLTGTSAGIQYF. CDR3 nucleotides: TGTGCCAGCAGCCTGACCGGGACTAGTGCGGGCATTCAGTACTTC. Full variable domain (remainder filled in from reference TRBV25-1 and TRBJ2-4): EADIYQTPRYLVIGTGKKITLECSQTMGHDKMYWYQQDPGMELHLIHYSYGVNSTEKGDLSSESTVSRIRTEHFPLTLESARPSHTSQYLCASSLTGTSAGIQYFGAGTRLSVL.

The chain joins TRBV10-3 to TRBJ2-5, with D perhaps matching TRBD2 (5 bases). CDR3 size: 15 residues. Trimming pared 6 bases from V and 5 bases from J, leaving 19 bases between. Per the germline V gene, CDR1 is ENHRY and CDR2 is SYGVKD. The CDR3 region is CAISPTERSPETQYF. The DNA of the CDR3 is TGTGCCATCAGCCCTACAGAGCGGAGCCCGGAGACCCAGTACTTC.

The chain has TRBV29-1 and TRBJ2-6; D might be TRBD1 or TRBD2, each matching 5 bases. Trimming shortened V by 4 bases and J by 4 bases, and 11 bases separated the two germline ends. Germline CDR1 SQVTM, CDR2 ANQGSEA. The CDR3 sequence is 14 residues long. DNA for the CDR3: TGCAGCGTTGTATGGGGGACCGGGGCCAACGTCCTGACTTTC. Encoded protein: CSVVWGTGANVLTF.

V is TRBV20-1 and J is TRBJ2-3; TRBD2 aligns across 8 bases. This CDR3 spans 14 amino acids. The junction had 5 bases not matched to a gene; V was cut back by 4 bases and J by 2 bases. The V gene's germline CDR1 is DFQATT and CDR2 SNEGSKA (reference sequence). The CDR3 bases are TGCAGTGCTATGGCGGGGGGAAACACAGATACGCAGTATTTT. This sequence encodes CSAMAGGNTDTQYF.

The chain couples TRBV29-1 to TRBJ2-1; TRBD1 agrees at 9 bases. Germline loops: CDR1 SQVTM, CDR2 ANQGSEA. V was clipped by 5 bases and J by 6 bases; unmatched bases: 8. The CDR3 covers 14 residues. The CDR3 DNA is TGCAGCGTTAACCGGGACAGGGTGCCCAATGAGCAGTTCTTC. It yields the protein CSVNRDRVPNEQFF.

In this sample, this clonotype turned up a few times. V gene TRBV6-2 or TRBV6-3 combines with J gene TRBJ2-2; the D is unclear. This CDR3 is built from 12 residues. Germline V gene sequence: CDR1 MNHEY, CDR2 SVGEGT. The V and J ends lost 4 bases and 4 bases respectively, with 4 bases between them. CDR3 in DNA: TGTGCCAGCAGTTCCAGCACCGGGGAGCTGTTTTTT. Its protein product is CASSSSTGELFF.

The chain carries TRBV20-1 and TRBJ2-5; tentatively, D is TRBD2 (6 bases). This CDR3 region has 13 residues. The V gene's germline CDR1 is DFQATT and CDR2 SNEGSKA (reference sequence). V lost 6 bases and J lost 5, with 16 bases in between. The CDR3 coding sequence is TGCAGTGCCCGGGACTTGCTCGTGGAGACCCAGTACTTC. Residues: CSARDLLVETQYF.

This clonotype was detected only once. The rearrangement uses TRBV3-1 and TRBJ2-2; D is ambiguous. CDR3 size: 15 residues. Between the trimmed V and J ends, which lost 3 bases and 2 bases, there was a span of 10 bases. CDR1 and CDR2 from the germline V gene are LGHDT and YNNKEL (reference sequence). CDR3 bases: TGTGCCAGCAGCCACCTGCAGGCAAACACCGGGGAGCTGTTTTTT. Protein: CASSHLQANTGELFF.

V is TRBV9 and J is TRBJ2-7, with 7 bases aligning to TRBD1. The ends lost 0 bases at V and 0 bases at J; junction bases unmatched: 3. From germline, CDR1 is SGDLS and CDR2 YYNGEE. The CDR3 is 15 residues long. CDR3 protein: CASSVEAGGSYEQYF. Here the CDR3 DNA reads TGTGCCAGCAGCGTAGAGGCAGGGGGCTCCTACGAGCAGTACTTC.

CDR3 bases: TGCGCCAGCAGGAGGGACGGGGATGAGCAGTTCTTC. This codes for CASRRDGDEQFF. This chain links TRBV5-1 with TRBJ2-1; perhaps D is TRBD1 or TRBD2 (5 bases each). V lost 5 bases and J lost 8, with 11 bases in between. Germline CDR1 SGHRS, CDR2 YFSETQ. This CDR3 has 12 amino acids.

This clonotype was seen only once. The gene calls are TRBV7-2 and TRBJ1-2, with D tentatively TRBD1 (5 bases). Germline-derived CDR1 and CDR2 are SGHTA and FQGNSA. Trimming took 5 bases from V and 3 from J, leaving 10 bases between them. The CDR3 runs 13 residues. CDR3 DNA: TGTGCCAGCAGCCCTCAGGGATACTATGGCTACACCTTC. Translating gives CASSPQGYYGYTF.

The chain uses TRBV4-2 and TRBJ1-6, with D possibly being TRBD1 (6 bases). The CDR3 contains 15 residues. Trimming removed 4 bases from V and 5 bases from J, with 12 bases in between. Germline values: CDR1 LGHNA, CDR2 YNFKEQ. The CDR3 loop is CASSRGQTNNSPLHF. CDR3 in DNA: TGTGCCAGCAGCCGGGGACAAACGAATAATTCACCCCTCCACTTT.

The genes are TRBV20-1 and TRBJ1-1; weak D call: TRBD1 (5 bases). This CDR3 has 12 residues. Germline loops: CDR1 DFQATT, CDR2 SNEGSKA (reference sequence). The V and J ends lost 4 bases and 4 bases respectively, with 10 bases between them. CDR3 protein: CSATSGPTEAFF. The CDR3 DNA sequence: TGCAGTGCTACATCAGGGCCCACTGAAGCTTTCTTT.

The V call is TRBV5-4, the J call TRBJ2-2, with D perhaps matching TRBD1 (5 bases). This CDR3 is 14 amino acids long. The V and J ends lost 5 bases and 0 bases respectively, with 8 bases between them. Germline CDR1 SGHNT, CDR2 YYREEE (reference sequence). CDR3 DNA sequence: TGTGCCAGCAGACAGGAAACGAACACCGGGGAGCTGTTTTTT. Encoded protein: CASRQETNTGELFF.

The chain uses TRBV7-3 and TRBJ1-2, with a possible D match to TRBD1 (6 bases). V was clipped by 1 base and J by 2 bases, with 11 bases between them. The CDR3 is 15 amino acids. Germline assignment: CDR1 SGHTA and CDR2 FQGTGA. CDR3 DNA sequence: TGTGCCAGCAGCTTAATGCCGGGGGCGAACTATGGCTACACCTTC. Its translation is CASSLMPGANYGYTF.

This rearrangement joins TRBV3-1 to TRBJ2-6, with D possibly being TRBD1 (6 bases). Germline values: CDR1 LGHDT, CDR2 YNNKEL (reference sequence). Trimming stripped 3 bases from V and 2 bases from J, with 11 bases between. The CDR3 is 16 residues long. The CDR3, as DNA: TGTGCCAGCAGCCATCTTAAGGGGGCTGGGGCCAACGTCCTGACTTTC. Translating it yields CASSHLKGAGANVLTF. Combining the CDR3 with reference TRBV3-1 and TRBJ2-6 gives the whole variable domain DTAVSQTPKYLVTQMGNDKSIKCEQNLGHDTMYWYKQDSKKFLKIMFSYNNKELIINETVPNRFSPKSPDKAHLNLHINSLELGDSAVYFCASSHLKGAGANVLTFGAGSRLTVL.

This CDR3 reads CASSQDGAMGTEEPYEQYF. CDR3 nucleotide sequence: TGCGCCAGCAGCCAAGATGGGGCGATGGGGACAGAAGAGCCCTACGAGCAGTACTTC. The genes are TRBV4-1 and TRBJ2-7, with 7 bases matching TRBD1. Trimming cost V 0 bases and J 2 bases; bases outside gene matches: 16. The CDR3 is 19 amino acids. Germline lookup yields CDR1 MGHRA and CDR2 YSYEKL.

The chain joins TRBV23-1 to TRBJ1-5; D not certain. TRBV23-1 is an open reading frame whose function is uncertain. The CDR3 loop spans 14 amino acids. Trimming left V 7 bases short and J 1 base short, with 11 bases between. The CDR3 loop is CASKQRVSNQPQHF. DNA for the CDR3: TGCGCCAGCAAACAGCGCGTGAGCAATCAGCCCCAGCATTTT.

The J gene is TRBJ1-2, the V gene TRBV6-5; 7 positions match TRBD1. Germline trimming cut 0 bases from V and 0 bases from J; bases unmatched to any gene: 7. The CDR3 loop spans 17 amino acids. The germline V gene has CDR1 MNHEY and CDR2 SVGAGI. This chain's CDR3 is CASSYSTGTAANYGYTF. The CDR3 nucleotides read TGTGCCAGCAGTTACTCGACTGGGACAGCAGCTAACTATGGCTACACCTTC.

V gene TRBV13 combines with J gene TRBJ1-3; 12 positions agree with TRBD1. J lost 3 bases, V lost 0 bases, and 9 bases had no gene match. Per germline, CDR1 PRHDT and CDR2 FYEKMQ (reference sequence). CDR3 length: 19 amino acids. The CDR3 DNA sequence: TGTGCCAGCAGCTTAGGCCGGGACCGGGACAGGGGGCATGGAAACACCATATATTTT. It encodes CASSLGRDRDRGHGNTIYF.

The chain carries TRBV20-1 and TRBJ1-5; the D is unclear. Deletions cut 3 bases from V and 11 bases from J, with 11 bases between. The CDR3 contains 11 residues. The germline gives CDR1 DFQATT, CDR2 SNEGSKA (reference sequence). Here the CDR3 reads CSASPTWSQHF. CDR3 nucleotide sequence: TGCAGTGCTAGCCCCACCTGGTCCCAGCATTTT.

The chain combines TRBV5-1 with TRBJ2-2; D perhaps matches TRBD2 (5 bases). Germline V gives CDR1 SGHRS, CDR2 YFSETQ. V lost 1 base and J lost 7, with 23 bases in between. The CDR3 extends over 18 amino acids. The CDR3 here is CASSLRGRWVGSGGELFF. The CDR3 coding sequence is TGCGCCAGCAGCTTGCGAGGGCGCTGGGTCGGATCGGGCGGGGAGCTGTTTTTT.